The rows below give T cell receptor beta chains drawn from one sample of a study of blood T cells in healthy people across ages. MiXCR was run by TCRdb on the 5' RACE reads, yielding one entry per CDR3 protein. In the table there are about 720,000 distinct CDR3 sequences, around a fifth of which are singletons. The sample taken for sequencing was blood. The receptors were sampled from a man between 70 and 80 years old in good health. The CDR3 runs from the conserved cysteine through the conserved F or W. The order of the fields is J gene, V gene, clone size, D gene, CDR3 protein, CDR3 DNA. The D gene is left open where the match is weak. The size field is filled for only some rows; it gives once, few, many or a size class.

j_call: TRBJ2-3
v_call: TRBV4-2
clone_size: few
d_call: .
cdr3_aa: CASRHEATQYF
cdr3_nt: TGTGCCAGCAGGCACGAAGCGACGCAGTATTTT

j_call: TRBJ2-1
v_call: TRBV24-1
clone_size: few
d_call: .
cdr3_aa: CATSDRFTEDEQFF
cdr3_nt: TGTGCCACCAGTGACCGCTTTACAGAAGATGAGCAGTTCTTC

j_call: TRBJ2-7
v_call: TRBV6-5
clone_size: few
d_call: .
cdr3_aa: CASSKGGSTYEQYF
cdr3_nt: TGTGCCAGCAGTAAAGGGGGTTCGACCTACGAGCAGTACTTC

j_call: TRBJ2-7
v_call: TRBV7-2
clone_size: few
d_call: .
cdr3_aa: CASSLFTAYEQYF
cdr3_nt: TGTGCCAGCAGCTTATTTACCGCCTACGAGCAGTACTTC

j_call: TRBJ2-1
v_call: TRBV4-3
clone_size: few
d_call: TRBD2
cdr3_aa: CASSQDLGQLLAGEGNEQFF
cdr3_nt: TGCGCCAGCAGCCAAGATCTCGGACAACTACTAGCGGGAGAAGGTAATGAGCAGTTCTTC

j_call: TRBJ2-3
v_call: TRBV7-2
clone_size: .
d_call: TRBD2
cdr3_aa: CASSPAGAGPSRTQYF
cdr3_nt: TGTGCCAGCAGCCCCGCCGGAGCGGGGCCGTCCCGAACGCAGTATTTT

j_call: TRBJ1-1
v_call: TRBV27
clone_size: .
d_call: .
cdr3_aa: CASSLIPNTEAFF
cdr3_nt: TGTGCCAGCAGTTTAATCCCGAACACTGAAGCTTTCTTT

j_call: TRBJ1-2
v_call: TRBV12-3/TRBV12-4
clone_size: few
d_call: .
cdr3_aa: CASSLPGVSYGYTF
cdr3_nt: TGTGCCAGCAGTTTACCAGGGGTGAGCTATGGCTACACCTTC

j_call: TRBJ2-3
v_call: TRBV7-2
clone_size: .
d_call: TRBD2
cdr3_aa: CASRPPHSGSTSTDTQYF
cdr3_nt: TGTGCCAGCAGACCGCCCCATAGCGGGTCCACTAGCACAGATACGCAGTATTTT

j_call: TRBJ1-5
v_call: TRBV6-6
clone_size: many
d_call: TRBD1
cdr3_aa: CASSKRDREAQPQHF
cdr3_nt: TGTGCCAGCAGTAAAAGGGACAGGGAGGCTCAGCCCCAGCATTTT

j_call: TRBJ2-2
v_call: TRBV5-1
clone_size: few
d_call: .
cdr3_aa: CASSLDTGFYTGELFF
cdr3_nt: TGCGCCAGCAGCTTGGATACAGGCTTTTACACCGGGGAGCTGTTTTTT

j_call: TRBJ2-1
v_call: TRBV18
clone_size: few
d_call: TRBD2
cdr3_aa: CASSPTSTGGQHEQFF
cdr3_nt: TGTGCCAGCTCACCAACATCGACGGGAGGGCAGCATGAGCAGTTCTTC

j_call: TRBJ2-2
v_call: TRBV29-1
clone_size: .
d_call: .
cdr3_aa: CSVAERRGGELFF
cdr3_nt: TGCAGCGTTGCCGAACGGAGGGGTGGAGAGCTGTTTTTT

j_call: TRBJ2-1
v_call: TRBV7-3
clone_size: few
d_call: TRBD2
cdr3_aa: CASSSAGDLYNEQFF
cdr3_nt: TGTGCCAGCAGCTCCGCGGGAGACCTCTACAATGAGCAGTTCTTC

j_call: TRBJ1-5
v_call: TRBV20-1
clone_size: .
d_call: .
cdr3_aa: CSAGRGQNQPQHF
cdr3_nt: TGCAGTGCCGGCCGCGGTCAGAATCAGCCCCAGCATTTT

j_call: TRBJ2-3
v_call: TRBV21-1
clone_size: few
d_call: .
cdr3_aa: CANPKRAGSTDTQYF
cdr3_nt: TGTGCCAACCCTAAGCGGGCGGGCTCCACAGATACGCAGTATTTT

j_call: TRBJ2-1
v_call: TRBV27
clone_size: once
d_call: TRBD1
cdr3_aa: CASRDRQSSYNEQFF
cdr3_nt: TGTGCCAGCAGGGACAGGCAAAGTTCCTACAATGAGCAGTTCTTC

j_call: TRBJ2-3
v_call: TRBV20-1
clone_size: few
d_call: TRBD2
cdr3_aa: CSATQNSGTRTDTQYF
cdr3_nt: TGCAGTGCAACCCAAAACTCCGGGACTAGAACAGATACGCAGTATTTT

j_call: TRBJ2-5
v_call: TRBV4-1
clone_size: .
d_call: .
cdr3_aa: CASSQGPGHREGTQYF
cdr3_nt: TGCGCCAGCAGCCAAGGTCCGGGACACAGGGAGGGGACCCAGTACTTC

j_call: TRBJ1-6
v_call: TRBV4-1
clone_size: once
d_call: .
cdr3_aa: CASSQGETESSPLHF
cdr3_nt: TGCGCCAGCAGCCAAGGGGAGACAGAGAGTTCACCCCTCCACTTT

j_call: TRBJ2-1
v_call: TRBV29-1
clone_size: .
d_call: .
cdr3_aa: CSVERATYNEQFF
cdr3_nt: TGCAGCGTTGAAAGGGCGACCTACAATGAGCAGTTCTTC

j_call: TRBJ2-7
v_call: TRBV12-3/TRBV12-4
clone_size: once
d_call: .
cdr3_aa: CASSSTRSGEQYF
cdr3_nt: TGTGCCAGCAGTTCTACACGGTCGGGCGAGCAGTACTTC

j_call: TRBJ2-2
v_call: TRBV5-1
clone_size: .
d_call: .
cdr3_aa: CASSFDFGRGGELFF
cdr3_nt: TGCGCCAGCAGCTTCGACTTCGGAAGGGGCGGGGAGCTGTTTTTT

j_call: TRBJ1-1
v_call: TRBV4-1
clone_size: few
d_call: .
cdr3_aa: CASSLDPRRTEAFF
cdr3_nt: TGCGCCAGCAGCCTAGACCCTCGGAGGACTGAAGCTTTCTTT

j_call: TRBJ2-1
v_call: TRBV7-6
clone_size: .
d_call: .
cdr3_aa: CASSGSGVSYNEQFF
cdr3_nt: TGTGCCAGCAGCGGGTCGGGAGTCTCCTACAATGAGCAGTTCTTC

j_call: TRBJ1-1
v_call: TRBV11-2
clone_size: few
d_call: .
cdr3_aa: CASSLVGSRTEAFF
cdr3_nt: TGTGCCAGCAGCTTGGTTGGCAGTCGGACTGAAGCTTTCTTT

j_call: TRBJ2-2
v_call: TRBV11-2
clone_size: .
d_call: TRBD1
cdr3_aa: CASSLRPGQPNTGELFF
cdr3_nt: TGTGCCAGCAGCTTACGACCGGGACAGCCGAACACCGGGGAGCTGTTTTTT

j_call: TRBJ1-1
v_call: TRBV12-3/TRBV12-4
clone_size: .
d_call: .
cdr3_aa: CASTPGDGNTEAFF
cdr3_nt: TGTGCCAGCACTCCAGGGGACGGGAACACTGAAGCTTTCTTT

j_call: TRBJ2-3
v_call: TRBV7-2
clone_size: .
d_call: TRBD2
cdr3_aa: CASSLGFGLAGEYADTQYF
cdr3_nt: TGTGCCAGCAGCCTAGGGTTTGGGCTAGCGGGAGAGTATGCAGATACGCAGTATTTT